Below, 12 T cell receptor beta chains from the same sample are listed, as sequenced in a study of vaccination and CD4 T cells after COVID-19. Antigens of these TCRs are unknown. As to treatment: roughly 10-day PBMC culture with coronavirus spike peptide pools or control peptides (ViraFEST assay). Harvesting of the unexposed donor's CD4+ T cells predated the COVID-19 pandemic (2011-2018). Cultured CD4+ T cell DNA was sequenced using the Oncomine TCR Beta short-read assay. TCRdb passed the PCR reads through MiXCR, listing each CDR3 protein once. This sample yields some 6,500 distinct CDR3 sequences, of which about 32% are seen a single time; more than 20% belongs to the top ten. The sequencing sample was made of CD4+ T cells from blood, cultured in vitro. Every receptor here comes from a human donor in good health.

V gene TRBV6-1 combines with J gene TRBJ2-1; 7 positions agree with TRBD1. With V trimmed by 6 bases and J by 4 bases, 15 bases remained unmatched. Germline V gene sequence: CDR1 MNHNS, CDR2 SASEGT. The CDR3 runs 17 residues. This CDR3 is CASSTFDPGGRYNEQFF. CDR3 sequence (DNA): TGTGCCAGCAGCACTTTCGATCCAGGGGGTCGGTACAATGAGCAGTTCTTC.

The chain links TRBV25-1 to TRBJ1-2; tentative D call: TRBD1 (5 bases). Trimming took 8 bases from V and 4 from J, leaving 20 bases between them. The CDR3 runs to 15 residues. Germline V gives CDR1 MGHDK, CDR2 SYGVNS. The CDR3 DNA follows: TGTGCCAGCTCCAGCTCCAGCAGAGGGGCCTATGGCTACACCTTC. Protein: CASSSSSRGAYGYTF.

This clonotype turned up a few times. The V gene is TRBV6-1, the J gene TRBJ1-1; 7 nucleotides line up with TRBD1. This CDR3 contains 17 residues. CDR1 is MNHNS, CDR2 SASEGT, per germline. V shed 11 bases and J 1 base; nucleotides not matched to a gene: 19. The CDR3 DNA is TGTGCCCTTGAGGAACCGGGACAGCCTACCAAGAACACTGAAGCTTTCTTT. Protein: CALEEPGQPTKNTEAFF.

This chain joins TRBV18 and TRBJ2-2; D is unclear. This CDR3 has 14 residues. Germline V CDR1 and CDR2: KGHSH, LQKENI. Trimming took off 3 bases at V and 5 bases at J, with 10 bases between the two ends. CDR3 loop: CASSPLHGTGELFF. DNA of the CDR3: TGTGCCAGCTCACCCCTTCACGGAACCGGGGAGCTGTTTTTT.

This clonotype was counted between two and nine times. The chain couples TRBV5-1 to TRBJ1-5; D unclear. Germline V gene sequence: CDR1 SGHRS, CDR2 YFSETQ. The CDR3 length is 13 residues. Trimming stripped 2 bases from V and 4 bases from J, with 7 bases between. The CDR3 spells CASSFDANQPQHF. CDR3 coding DNA: TGCGCCAGCAGCTTCGACGCAAATCAGCCCCAGCATTTT.

As to this clonotype: This clone may be a read error of a much larger clone one base away. V usage is TRBV20-1 and J usage is TRBJ1-1; D is possibly TRBD1 (5 bases). The CDR3 totals 14 residues. Deletions cut 2 bases from V and 4 bases from J, with 14 bases between. The germline V gene has CDR1 DFQATT and CDR2 SNEGSKA (reference sequence). As DNA, the CDR3 is TGCAGTGCTAGACCCGGGGGTGGGAGCACTGAAGCTTTCTTT. Translating gives CSARPGGGSTEAFF.

This clonotype has just a few counts. The rearrangement joins TRBV18 to TRBJ2-2; D is undetermined. The CDR3 is 14 residues long. The V gene lost 3 bases and the J gene lost 6 bases, with 11 bases spanning the gap. The germline V gene encodes CDR1 KGHSH and CDR2 LQKENI. CDR3 bases: TGTGCCAGCTCACCGCGTCCAGAAGCCGGGGAGCTGTTTTTT. Protein product: CASSPRPEAGELFF.

The chain combines TRBV7-9 with TRBJ1-1; perhaps TRBD1 as D (6 bases). With 6 bases removed from V and 0 bases from J, the gap between germline ends came to 8 bases. Looked up from germline, CDR1 is SEHNR and CDR2 is FQNEAQ (reference sequence). The CDR3 runs to 13 residues. The CDR3 DNA follows: TGTGCCAGCAGGGACAGTTTGAACACTGAAGCTTTCTTT. Encoded protein: CASRDSLNTEAFF.

In this sample, this clonotype turned up a few times. The chain combines TRBV12-3 or TRBV12-4 with TRBJ2-5; TRBD2 matches 7 bases. The CDR3 spans 14 residues. With 4 bases clipped from V and 2 bases from J, the junction kept 4 bases outside the gene matches. The CDR3: CASSSGGGQETQYF. In DNA form, the CDR3 reads TGTGCCAGCAGTTCGGGGGGAGGTCAAGAGACCCAGTACTTC.

The V call is TRBV6-4, the J call TRBJ1-5; unclear D gene. V gave up 7 bases and J gave up 5 bases, with 9 bases separating them. Looked up from germline, CDR1 is MRHNA and CDR2 is SNTAGT. The CDR3 length is 12 residues. CDR3 region: CASKGRDQPQHF. CDR3 nucleotide sequence: TGTGCCAGCAAGGGAAGAGATCAGCCCCAGCATTTT.

This clonotype was counted between two and nine times. The chain uses TRBV20-1 and TRBJ1-2; D may be TRBD1 (6 bases). Germline loops: CDR1 DFQATT, CDR2 SNEGSKA (reference sequence). This CDR3 has 12 residues. V was cut by 3 bases and J by 8 bases, with 13 bases left in between. CDR3 nucleotides: TGCAGTGCTAGTAGGGCAGGGGCCGGCTACACCTTC. This sequence encodes CSASRAGAGYTF.

The chain links TRBV29-1 to TRBJ1-2, with 8 bases aligning to TRBD1. Germline trimming cut 3 bases from V and 4 bases from J; bases unmatched to any gene: 7. Germline values: CDR1 SQVTM, CDR2 ANQGSEA. The CDR3 contains 14 residues. In DNA form, the CDR3 reads TGCAGCGTTGATGTCCTACAGGGGGGCTATGGCTACACCTTC. It translates to CSVDVLQGGYGYTF.